This paragraph reports one TCR beta chain. No antigen is known for it. Alongside a J-beta primer mix, a sample-barcoded 5' primer served in a second PCR lasting 7 to 11 cycles. TCRdb redid the calling of the 5' RACE reads with MiXCR, one entry per CDR3 protein. The profile shows over 700,000 distinct CDR3 sequences, about 53% of them singletons. The source of the sample is a study of blood T cells in healthy people across ages. Study context: Capturing about one barcoded beta molecule per two T cells was achieved by template switching.

The donors, all healthy, were Caucasians living in Russia, aged about 6 to 100. Each sample had at least 6 million PBMCs isolated. Study-level findings and limits: Investigators viewed diversity estimates from one million T cells as underestimates, the study reported.

V was trimmed by 1 base and J by 3 bases, leaving 13 bases between them. CDR1 is SGHVS and CDR2 is FNYEAQ in the germline V gene. The CDR3 consists of 15 residues. Sequencing was performed on blood. The sequence derives from an elderly man in good health. This chain links TRBV7-6 with TRBJ2-7; unclear D gene. CDR3 region: CASSLDSGFIYEQYF. The DNA for the CDR3 is TGTGCCAGCAGCTTAGATTCCGGTTTCATCTACGAGCAGTACTTC. Together with reference TRBV7-6 and TRBJ2-7, the CDR3 gives the full variable domain: GAGVSQSPRYKVTKRGQDVALRCDPISGHVSLYWYRQALGQGPEFLTYFNYEAQQDKSGLPNDRFSAERPEGSISTLTIQRTEQRDSAMYRCASSLDSGFIYEQYFGPGTRLTVT.